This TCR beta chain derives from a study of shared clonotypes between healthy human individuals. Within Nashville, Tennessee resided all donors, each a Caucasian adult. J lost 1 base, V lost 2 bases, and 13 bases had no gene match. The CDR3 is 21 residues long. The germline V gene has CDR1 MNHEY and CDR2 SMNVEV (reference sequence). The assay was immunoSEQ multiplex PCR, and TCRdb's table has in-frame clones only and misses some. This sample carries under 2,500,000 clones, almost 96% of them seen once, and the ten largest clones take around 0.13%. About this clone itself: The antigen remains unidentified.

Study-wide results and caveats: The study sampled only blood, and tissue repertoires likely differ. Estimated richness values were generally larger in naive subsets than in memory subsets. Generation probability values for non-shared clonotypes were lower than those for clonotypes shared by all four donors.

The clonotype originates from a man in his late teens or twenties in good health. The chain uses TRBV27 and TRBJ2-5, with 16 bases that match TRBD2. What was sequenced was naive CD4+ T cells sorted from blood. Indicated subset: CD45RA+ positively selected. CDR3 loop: CASSLRGNPGLAGGGQETQYF. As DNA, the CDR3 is TGTGCCAGCAGTTTAAGGGGGAATCCGGGACTAGCGGGAGGGGGCCAAGAGACCCAGTACTTC.